Listed below are T cell receptor beta chains from one sample, sequenced in a study of blood T cell repertoires in COVID-19. TCRdb's copy holds only in-frame clones and misses some; the assay was immunoSEQ multiplex PCR. The profile shows 300,000 to 400,000 clones, 80% to 90% of them singletons. The sequenced material came from peripheral blood. The receptor source for this set is a man younger than 40 with COVID-19, enrolled during active disease. CDR3s include the opening cysteine and the closing phenylalanine or tryptophan. A D gene is named only where the DNA matches it firmly. Some rows have no size entry. The others give once, few or many, or a class for an expanded clone.

cdr3_aa | cdr3_nt | j_call | v_call | d_call | clone_size
CASSYSTGSGNTIYF | TGTGCCAGCAGTTACTCGACAGGGTCTGGAAACACCATATATTTT | TRBJ1-3 | TRBV6-6 | TRBD1 | -
CASSLVPSNEQFF | TGTGCCAGCAGCTTGGTCCCGAGCAATGAGCAGTTCTTC | TRBJ2-1 | TRBV7-3 | - | -
CASSLAPSGGAQETQYF | TGCGCCAGCAGCTTGGCCCCTAGCGGGGGGGCCCAAGAGACCCAGTACTTC | TRBJ2-5 | TRBV5-1 | TRBD2 | -
CASNAGTNTGELFF | TGTGCCAGCAATGCCGGGACGAACACCGGGGAGCTGTTTTTT | TRBJ2-2 | TRBV2 | - | once
CASSQNRDRYNEQFF | TGCGCCAGCAGCCAAAACCGGGACAGATACAATGAGCAGTTCTTC | TRBJ2-1 | TRBV4-3 | TRBD1 | -
CTSSPPGLAVNNEQFF | TGCACCAGCAGCCCTCCGGGACTAGCGGTTAACAATGAGCAGTTCTTC | TRBJ2-1 | TRBV1 | - | -
CASSSPQAKNIQYF | TGTGCCAGTAGTTCCCCCCAAGCCAAAAACATTCAGTACTTC | TRBJ2-4 | TRBV19 | - | few
CASSFYRWSSTDTQYF | TGCGCCAGCAGCTTTTACAGGTGGTCTAGCACAGATACGCAGTATTTT | TRBJ2-3 | TRBV5-1 | - | -
CASSLGVGGDSPLHF | TGTGCCAGCAGCTTAGGGGTAGGGGGCGATTCACCCCTCCACTTT | TRBJ1-6 | TRBV7-8 | TRBD1 | -
CASSISGVLADTQYF | TGTGCCAGTAGTATAAGCGGGGTTTTAGCAGATACGCAGTATTTT | TRBJ2-3 | TRBV19 | TRBD2 | -
CASMVRGRGADTQYF | TGTGCCAGCATGGTCAGGGGGCGCGGTGCAGATACGCAGTATTTT | TRBJ2-3 | TRBV27 | TRBD1 | -
CASGGQGHEKLFF | TGTGCCAGCGGTGGACAGGGGCATGAAAAACTGTTTTTT | TRBJ1-4 | TRBV6-6 | TRBD1 | -
CASRVMTAEKLFF | TGTGCCAGCAGGGTAATGACAGCTGAAAAACTGTTTTTT | TRBJ1-4 | TRBV2 | - | -
CASSLGFRDPYGYTF | TGTGCCAGCAGCTTGGGGTTCCGGGATCCCTATGGCTACACCTTC | TRBJ1-2 | TRBV5-5 | - | -
CASRTKLGSIYNEQFF | TGTGCCAGCAGGACCAAACTAGGGTCGATATACAATGAGCAGTTCTTC | TRBJ2-1 | TRBV2 | - | -
CASSSPPRGPQHF | TGTGCCAGCAGTTCCCCCCCCCGGGGGCCCCAGCATTTT | TRBJ1-5 | TRBV28 | - | -
CASSRLTGQHTEAFF | TGCGCCAGCAGCCGTCTTACGGGACAGCACACTGAAGCTTTCTTT | TRBJ1-1 | TRBV5-1 | TRBD1 | once
CASSPAGGAGETQYF | TGTGCCAGCAGTCCAGCGGGAGGTGCGGGCGAGACCCAGTACTTC | TRBJ2-5 | TRBV28 | TRBD2 | -
CASSRADPNSPLHF | TGCGCCAGCAGCCGGGCAGATCCTAATTCACCCCTCCACTTT | TRBJ1-6 | TRBV4-3 | - | -
CASSTSYEQYF | TGTGCCAGCAGCACTTCCTACGAGCAGTACTTC | TRBJ2-7 | TRBV7-2 | - | -
CASSVGGQPNQPQHF | TGTGCCAGCAGCGTAGGAGGACAGCCGAATCAGCCCCAGCATTTT | TRBJ1-5 | TRBV9 | - | -
CASSPPSSGANVLTF | TGTGCCAGCTCACCACCCAGCTCTGGGGCCAACGTCCTGACTTTC | TRBJ2-6 | TRBV18 | - | few
CARLGGNEQFF | TGTGCCAGACTAGGGGGAAATGAGCAGTTCTTC | TRBJ2-1 | TRBV19 | - | few
CATSREVRDRAYEQYF | TGTGCCACCAGCAGAGAAGTTCGGGACAGGGCCTACGAGCAGTACTTC | TRBJ2-7 | TRBV15 | TRBD1 | once
CASSYPGQGPRPHTDTQYF | TGTGCCAGCAGTTACCCCGGACAGGGGCCTCGACCCCACACAGATACGCAGTATTTT | TRBJ2-3 | TRBV6-2/TRBV6-3 | TRBD1 | -
CASSLGAGATGELFF | TGTGCCAGCAGCTTAGGGGCGGGAGCCACCGGGGAGCTGTTTTTT | TRBJ2-2 | TRBV7-2 | TRBD2 | few
CASSIVPGQGGQPQHF | TGTGCCAGTAGTATAGTTCCGGGACAGGGAGGTCAGCCCCAGCATTTT | TRBJ1-5 | TRBV19 | TRBD1 | few
CASSRVAGSQETQYF | TGTGCCAGCAGTCGAGTGGCAGGTTCCCAAGAGACCCAGTACTTC | TRBJ2-5 | TRBV6-5 | - | -
CASSYPLAGGGETQYF | TGTGCCAGCAGTTACCCTTTAGCAGGGGGAGGAGAGACCCAGTACTTC | TRBJ2-5 | TRBV6-5 | - | -
CASRERQAGDTEAFF | TGTGCCAGCAGGGAACGACAGGCGGGGGACACTGAAGCTTTCTTT | TRBJ1-1 | TRBV6-6 | - | -
CASSPPDRPYEKLFF | TGTGCCAGCTCACCACCCGACAGACCGTACGAGAAGCTGTTTTTT | TRBJ1-4 | TRBV18 | - | -
CASSPVEGGRNEQFF | TGCGCCAGCAGTCCAGTTGAGGGCGGCCGAAATGAGCAGTTCTTC | TRBJ2-1 | TRBV10-1 | - | -
CASSLLIGGYQETQYF | TGTGCCAGCAGCTTATTGATCGGGGGTTACCAAGAGACCCAGTACTTC | TRBJ2-5 | TRBV7-6 | - | -
CSVGGESNYGYTF | TGCAGCGTTGGGGGGGAATCTAACTATGGCTACACCTTC | TRBJ1-2 | TRBV29-1 | - | -
CIGQSLGYGYTF | TGTATCGGACAGAGCCTTGGGTATGGCTACACCTTC | TRBJ1-2 | TRBV7-9 | - | -
CASSLDSGTGAYEQYF | TGTGCCAGCAGCCTAGACTCCGGGACAGGGGCCTACGAGCAGTACTTC | TRBJ2-7 | TRBV7-2 | TRBD1 | -
CASSIRSGGSYNEQFF | TGTGCCAGTAGTATTCGGAGCGGGGGCTCCTACAATGAGCAGTTCTTC | TRBJ2-1 | TRBV19 | TRBD2 | -
CASRDSYEQYF | TGTGCCAGCCGGGACAGCTACGAGCAGTACTTC | TRBJ2-7 | TRBV28 | TRBD1 | -
CASSWDSRLLAYEQYF | TGTGCCAGCAGTTGGGACAGCCGTTTACTAGCCTACGAGCAGTACTTC | TRBJ2-7 | TRBV6-2/TRBV6-3 | TRBD1 | -
CASSYQGLGYTF | TGTGCCAGCAGTTATCAGGGATTGGGCTACACCTTC | TRBJ1-2 | TRBV6-2/TRBV6-3 | - | once
CASRNLPGNEKLFF | TGTGCCAGCAGAAATTTACCCGGGAATGAAAAACTGTTTTTT | TRBJ1-4 | TRBV28 | - | -
CASSYGGRADTEAFF | TGTGCCAGCAGTTACGGCGGCAGGGCGGACACTGAAGCTTTCTTT | TRBJ1-1 | TRBV6-5 | - | -
CASSLDAGTVVPYNEQFF | TGTGCCAGCAGCTTGGATGCCGGGACAGTAGTCCCCTACAATGAGCAGTTCTTC | TRBJ2-1 | TRBV5-8 | TRBD1 | -
CASSKGKSGRDRVNYGYTF | TGTGCCAGCAGCAAAGGAAAATCAGGCCGGGACAGGGTTAACTATGGCTACACCTTC | TRBJ1-2 | TRBV21-1 | - | -
CASSLPVLAGGSEQFF | TGTGCCAGCAGCCTTCCCGTTCTAGCGGGGGGGAGTGAGCAGTTCTTC | TRBJ2-1 | TRBV13 | TRBD2 | -
CASSQSLGTGTVGNEQFF | TGTGCCAGCAGCCAAAGTCTAGGGACAGGGACTGTTGGTAATGAGCAGTTCTTC | TRBJ2-1 | TRBV3-1/TRBV3-2 | TRBD1 | -
CASSLAGGAFYNEQFF | TGTGCCAGCAGCTTAGCCGGGGGGGCTTTCTACAATGAGCAGTTCTTC | TRBJ2-1 | TRBV7-9 | TRBD2 | -
CASSVSPLTSNTEAFF | TGTGCCAGCAGCGTATCCCCCCTTACAAGTAACACTGAAGCTTTCTTT | TRBJ1-1 | TRBV9 | - | -
CASSYSEENEQFF | TGTGCCAGCAGTTACTCCGAGGAGAATGAGCAGTTCTTC | TRBJ2-1 | TRBV6-5 | - | -
CASSRDYSTDTQYF | TGTGCCAGCAGCCGGGACTACAGCACAGATACGCAGTATTTT | TRBJ2-3 | TRBV7-3 | TRBD2 | -
CASSQGRWDYGGYTF | TGCGCCAGCAGCCAAGGTCGTTGGGACTATGGAGGCTACACCTTC | TRBJ1-2 | TRBV4-3 | - | -